Each of the 8 T cell receptor beta chains below was sequenced from the same sample in a study of CD8+CD57+ T cells in acquired aplastic anemia. The template for TCR beta VDJ and CDR3 sequence profiling was genomic DNA. One entry per CDR3 protein results from TCRdb running MiXCR on the reads. Found here are under 500,000 distinct CDR3 sequences, less than 35% of them singletons; the top ten hold 0.75% to 0.95%. Patients who underwent sequencing had shown CD8+CD57+ cell expansion by flow cytometry. The sequencing input was sorted CD4+, CD8+, or CD8+CD57+ T cells (not recorded which) from PBMCs. The receptor source for this set is a human donor with aplastic anemia.

This clonotype showed up many times. This rearrangement joins TRBV9 to TRBJ1-3; 8 bases are shared with TRBD1. The CDR3 length is 15 residues. CDR1 and CDR2 from the germline V gene are SGDLS and YYNGEE. V trimming: 0 bases; J trimming: 3 bases; junction bases outside the gene matches: 2. CDR3 nucleotide sequence: TGTGCCAGCAGCGTAGGGACAGGGAGTGGAAACACCATATATTTT. The encoded protein is CASSVGTGSGNTIYF.

This clonotype was seen many times. J is TRBJ2-6 and V is TRBV20-1, with no clear D. The CDR3 has 13 residues. The germline gives CDR1 DFQATT, CDR2 SNEGSKA (reference sequence). The V end lost 6 bases, the J end lost 0 bases, and 6 bases lay between the germline ends. DNA for the CDR3: TGCAGTGCAAGAAGCTCTGGGGCCAACGTCCTGACTTTC. This translates into CSARSSGANVLTF.

A single count supports this clonotype. V and J are TRBV10-2 and TRBJ2-3; tentative D call: TRBD2 (6 bases). Germline lookup yields CDR1 WSHSY and CDR2 SAAADI. V was clipped by 6 bases and J by 1 base, with 14 bases between them. This CDR3 comprises 15 residues. CDR3 DNA sequence: TGCGCCAGCAGCCAGACCGGGACTCGCACAGATACGCAGTATTTT. This encodes CASSQTGTRTDTQYF.

The genes are TRBV15 and TRBJ2-7, with no clear D. The V end was cut by 3 bases, the J end by 5 bases, with 14 bases between. The CDR3 spans 14 residues. Germline V gene lookup returns CDR1 LNHNV and CDR2 YYDKDF (reference sequence). The CDR3 sequence: CATSSFPGGHEQYF. The CDR3 nucleotides read TGTGCCACCAGCAGCTTCCCAGGCGGCCACGAGCAGTACTTC.

For the CDR3, the DNA is TGTGCCAGCAGTCTAGCGGGGGGGCCTCCCGAGCAGTACTTC. Translated: CASSLAGGPPEQYF. The chain has TRBV6-6 and TRBJ2-7; 12 nucleotides align to TRBD2. V gave up 5 bases and J gave up 6 bases; unmatched junction bases: 5. This CDR3 is built from 14 residues. Germline values: CDR1 MNHNY, CDR2 SVGAGI (reference sequence).

This clonotype was found many times. The chain employs TRBV7-2 and TRBJ1-5; D uncertain. The CDR3 extends over 13 amino acids. The ends were cut back, 5 bases at V and 4 bases at J, with 9 bases in the middle. The germline V gene encodes CDR1 SGHTA and CDR2 FQGNSA. CDR3 sequence (DNA): TGTGCCAGCAGCCCTAGACTTAATCAGCCCCAGCATTTT. Amino acid sequence: CASSPRLNQPQHF.

The chain couples TRBV20-1 to TRBJ2-3; perhaps TRBD2 as D (6 bases). Germline CDR1 and CDR2: DFQATT and SNEGSKA (reference sequence). The CDR3 is made up of 14 amino acids. The V gene lost 5 bases and the J gene lost 4 bases, with 16 bases spanning the gap. The CDR3 here is CSAWGVPGPDTQYF. CDR3 nucleotide sequence: TGCAGTGCTTGGGGGGTACCGGGACCAGATACGCAGTATTTT.

This sequence joins TRBV5-4 and TRBJ1-1; the match to TRBD1 covers 8 bases. V gave up 3 bases and J gave up 5 bases; unmatched junction bases: 6. The CDR3 covers 14 residues. Germline loops: CDR1 SGHNT, CDR2 YYREEE (reference sequence). CDR3 in DNA: TGTGCCAGCAGCTCCGGGACAGGTGCGACTGAAGCTTTCTTT. Translated: CASSSGTGATEAFF. Full variable domain (missing parts from reference TRBV5-4 and TRBJ1-1): ETGVTQSPTHLIKTRGQQVTLRCSSQSGHNTVSWYQQALGQGPQFIFQYYREEENGRGNFPPRFSGLQFPNYSSELNVNALELDDSALYLCASSSGTGATEAFFGQGTRLTVV.